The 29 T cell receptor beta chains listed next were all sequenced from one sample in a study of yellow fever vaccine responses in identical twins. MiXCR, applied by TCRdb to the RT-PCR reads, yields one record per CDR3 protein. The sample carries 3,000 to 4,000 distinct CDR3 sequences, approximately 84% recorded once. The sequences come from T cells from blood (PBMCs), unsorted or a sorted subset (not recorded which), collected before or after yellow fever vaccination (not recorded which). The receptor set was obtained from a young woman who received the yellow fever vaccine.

The CDR3 nucleotides read TGTGCCAGCATTTCATCGGGACTTAGTTACGAGCAGTACTTC. This translates into CASISSGLSYEQYF. The chain carries TRBV2 and TRBJ2-7; D is possibly TRBD2 (6 bases). V gave up 7 bases and J gave up 4 bases, with 17 bases separating them. Germline assignment: CDR1 SNHLY and CDR2 FYNNEI. The CDR3 sequence is 14 residues long.

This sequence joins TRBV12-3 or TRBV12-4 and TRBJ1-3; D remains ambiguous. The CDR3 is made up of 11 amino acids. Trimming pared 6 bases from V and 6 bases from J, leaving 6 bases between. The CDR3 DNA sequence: TGTGCCAGCAGATCCCCAAACACCATATATTTT. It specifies CASRSPNTIYF.

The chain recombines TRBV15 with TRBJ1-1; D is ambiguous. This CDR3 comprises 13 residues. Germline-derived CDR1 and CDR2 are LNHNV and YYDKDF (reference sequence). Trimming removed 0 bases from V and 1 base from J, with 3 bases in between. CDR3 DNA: TGTGCCACCAGCAGAGAGGGGAACACTGAAGCTTTCTTT. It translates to CATSREGNTEAFF. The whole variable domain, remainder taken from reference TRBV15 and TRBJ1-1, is DAMVIQNPRYQVTQFGKPVTLSCSQTLNHNVMYWYQQKSSQAPKLLFHYYDKDFNNEADTPDNFQSRRPNTSFCFLDIRSPGLGDTAMYLCATSREGNTEAFFGQGTRLTVV.

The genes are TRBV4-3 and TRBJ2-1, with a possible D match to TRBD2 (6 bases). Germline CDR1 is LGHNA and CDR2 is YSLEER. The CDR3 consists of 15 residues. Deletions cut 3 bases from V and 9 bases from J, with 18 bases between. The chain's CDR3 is CASSQTGTGLSEQFF. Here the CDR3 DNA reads TGCGCCAGCAGCCAGACCGGGACTGGTCTCTCTGAGCAGTTCTTC.

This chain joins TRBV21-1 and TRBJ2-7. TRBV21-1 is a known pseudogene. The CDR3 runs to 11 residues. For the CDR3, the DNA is TGTGCCAGCAGCAAAGTAGAAAGGCAGTACTTC. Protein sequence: CASSKVERQYF.

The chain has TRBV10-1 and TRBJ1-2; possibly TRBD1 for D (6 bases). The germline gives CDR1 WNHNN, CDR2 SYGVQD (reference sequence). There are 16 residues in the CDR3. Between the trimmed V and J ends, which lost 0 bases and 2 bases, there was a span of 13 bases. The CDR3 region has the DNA TGCGCCAGCAGTGAGTCACGCAGGGGATCCAACTATGGCTACACCTTC. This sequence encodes CASSESRRGSNYGYTF.

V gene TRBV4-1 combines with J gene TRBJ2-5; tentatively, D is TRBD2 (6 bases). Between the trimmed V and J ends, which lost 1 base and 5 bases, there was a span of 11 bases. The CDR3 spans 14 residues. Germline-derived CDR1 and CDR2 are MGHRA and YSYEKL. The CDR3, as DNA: TGCGCCAGCAGCCAAGCGGAGGGTTCGGAGACCCAGTACTTC. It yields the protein CASSQAEGSETQYF.

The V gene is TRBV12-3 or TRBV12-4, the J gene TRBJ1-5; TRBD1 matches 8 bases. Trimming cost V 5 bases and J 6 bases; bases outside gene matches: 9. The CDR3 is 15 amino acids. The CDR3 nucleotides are TGTGCCAGCAGTGGAGAGACAGGGGAGGGTCAGCCCCAGCATTTT. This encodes CASSGETGEGQPQHF.

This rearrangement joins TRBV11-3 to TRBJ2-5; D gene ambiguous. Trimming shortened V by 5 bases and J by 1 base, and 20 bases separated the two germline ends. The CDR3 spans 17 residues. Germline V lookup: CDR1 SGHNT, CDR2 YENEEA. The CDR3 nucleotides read TGTGCCAGCAGCCGAGGAATTACAAAGAGCTTCCAAGAGACCCAGTACTTC. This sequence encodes CASSRGITKSFQETQYF.

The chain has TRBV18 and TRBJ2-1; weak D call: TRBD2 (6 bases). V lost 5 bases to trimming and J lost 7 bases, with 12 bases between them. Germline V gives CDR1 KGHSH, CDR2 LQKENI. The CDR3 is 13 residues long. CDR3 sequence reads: CASSSLGGNEQFF. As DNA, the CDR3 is TGTGCCAGCTCATCCCTTGGGGGGAATGAGCAGTTCTTC.

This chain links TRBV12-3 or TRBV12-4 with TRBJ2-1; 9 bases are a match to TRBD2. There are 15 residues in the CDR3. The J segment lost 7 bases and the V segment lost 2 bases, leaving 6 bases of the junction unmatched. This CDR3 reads CASSLLLAGYNEQFF. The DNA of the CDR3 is TGTGCCAGCAGTTTACTCCTAGCGGGATATAATGAGCAGTTCTTC.

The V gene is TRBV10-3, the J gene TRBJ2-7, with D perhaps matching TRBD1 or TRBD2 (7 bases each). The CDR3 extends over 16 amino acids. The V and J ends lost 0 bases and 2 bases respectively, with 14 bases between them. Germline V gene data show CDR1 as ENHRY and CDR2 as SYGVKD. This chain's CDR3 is CAISESNQGGTYEQYF. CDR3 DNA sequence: TGTGCCATCAGTGAGTCGAATCAGGGGGGGACCTACGAGCAGTACTTC.

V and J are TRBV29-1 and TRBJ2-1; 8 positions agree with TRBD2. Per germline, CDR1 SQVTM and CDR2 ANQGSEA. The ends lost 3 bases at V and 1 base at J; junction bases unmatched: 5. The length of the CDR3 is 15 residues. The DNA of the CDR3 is TGCAGCGTTGATGCCAGCGGGGGTTCCTACAATGAGCAGTTCTTC. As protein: CSVDASGGSYNEQFF.

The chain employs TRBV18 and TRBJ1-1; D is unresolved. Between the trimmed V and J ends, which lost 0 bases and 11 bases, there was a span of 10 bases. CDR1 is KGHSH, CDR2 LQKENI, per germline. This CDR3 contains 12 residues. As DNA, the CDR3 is TGTGCCAGCTCACCACCTCGCGGGGAGGCTTTCTTT. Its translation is CASSPPRGEAFF.

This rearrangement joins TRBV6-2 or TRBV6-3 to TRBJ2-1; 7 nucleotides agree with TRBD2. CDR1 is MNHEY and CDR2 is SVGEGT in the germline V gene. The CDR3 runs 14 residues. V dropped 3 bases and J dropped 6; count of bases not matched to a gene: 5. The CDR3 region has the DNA TGTGCCAGCAGTTATGCGGGAGAGGTCAATGAGCAGTTCTTC. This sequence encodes CASSYAGEVNEQFF.

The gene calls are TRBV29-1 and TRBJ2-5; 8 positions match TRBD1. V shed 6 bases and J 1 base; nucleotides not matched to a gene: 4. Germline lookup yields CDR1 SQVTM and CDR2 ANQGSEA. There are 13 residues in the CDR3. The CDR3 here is CSVDGTGQETQYF. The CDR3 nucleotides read TGCAGCGTCGATGGGACAGGCCAAGAGACCCAGTACTTC.

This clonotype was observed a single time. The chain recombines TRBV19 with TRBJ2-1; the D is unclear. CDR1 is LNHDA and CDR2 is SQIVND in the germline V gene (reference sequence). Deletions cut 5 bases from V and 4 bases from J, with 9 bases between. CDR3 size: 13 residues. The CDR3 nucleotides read TGTGCCAGTAGTGTGGACGGTTACAATGAGCAGTTCTTC. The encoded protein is CASSVDGYNEQFF.

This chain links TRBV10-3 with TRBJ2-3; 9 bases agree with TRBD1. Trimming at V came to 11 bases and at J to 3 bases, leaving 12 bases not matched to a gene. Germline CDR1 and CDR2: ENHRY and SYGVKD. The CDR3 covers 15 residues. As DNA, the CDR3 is TGTGCCTCCACTGCGACAGGGGGAGCGACAGATACGCAGTATTTT. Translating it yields CASTATGGATDTQYF.

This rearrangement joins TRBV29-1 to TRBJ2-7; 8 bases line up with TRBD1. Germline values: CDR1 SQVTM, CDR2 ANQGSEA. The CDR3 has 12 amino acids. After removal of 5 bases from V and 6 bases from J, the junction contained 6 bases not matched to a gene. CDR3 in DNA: TGCAGCGTTCCCGACAGGGGAGGCGAGCAGTACTTC. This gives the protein CSVPDRGGEQYF.

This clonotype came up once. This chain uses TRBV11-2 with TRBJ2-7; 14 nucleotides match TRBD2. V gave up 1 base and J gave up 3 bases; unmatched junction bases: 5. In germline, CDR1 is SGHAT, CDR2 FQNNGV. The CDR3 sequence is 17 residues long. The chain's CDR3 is CASSLGPTSGGGYEQYF. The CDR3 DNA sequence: TGTGCCAGCAGCTTAGGACCGACTAGCGGGGGGGGCTACGAGCAGTACTTC.

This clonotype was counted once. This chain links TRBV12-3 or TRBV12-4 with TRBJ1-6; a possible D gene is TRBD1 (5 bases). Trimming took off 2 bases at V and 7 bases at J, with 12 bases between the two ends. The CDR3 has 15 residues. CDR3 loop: CASSLTQGLNSPLHF. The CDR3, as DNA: TGTGCCAGCAGTTTAACCCAGGGCCTAAATTCACCCCTCCACTTT.

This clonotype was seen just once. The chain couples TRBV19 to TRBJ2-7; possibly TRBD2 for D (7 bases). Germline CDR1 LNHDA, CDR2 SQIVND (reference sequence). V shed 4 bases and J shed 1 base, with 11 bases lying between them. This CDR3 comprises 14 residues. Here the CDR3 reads CASSRGGKSYEQYF. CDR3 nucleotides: TGTGCCAGTAGTAGGGGGGGCAAGTCCTACGAGCAGTACTTC.

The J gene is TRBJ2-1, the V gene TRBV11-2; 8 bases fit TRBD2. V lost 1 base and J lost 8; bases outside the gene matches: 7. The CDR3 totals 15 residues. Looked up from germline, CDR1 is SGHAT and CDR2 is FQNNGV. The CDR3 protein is CASSLGPGRVDEQFF. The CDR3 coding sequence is TGTGCCAGCAGCTTAGGCCCCGGGAGGGTGGATGAGCAGTTCTTC.

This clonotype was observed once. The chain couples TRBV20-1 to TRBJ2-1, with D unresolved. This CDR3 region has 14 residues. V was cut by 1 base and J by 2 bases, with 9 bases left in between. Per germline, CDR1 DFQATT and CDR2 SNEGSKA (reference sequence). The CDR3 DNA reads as TGCAGTGCTAGAGGGCTTGGCACCTACAATGAGCAGTTCTTC. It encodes CSARGLGTYNEQFF.

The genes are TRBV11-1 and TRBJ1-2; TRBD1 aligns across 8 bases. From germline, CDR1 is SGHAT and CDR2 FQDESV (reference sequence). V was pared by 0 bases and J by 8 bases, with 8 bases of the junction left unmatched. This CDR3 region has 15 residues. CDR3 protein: CASSLAGQVEPGYTF. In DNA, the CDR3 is TGTGCCAGCAGCTTAGCGGGACAGGTTGAGCCGGGCTACACCTTC.

CDR3 protein: CSVEVRGSESYEQYF. For the CDR3, the DNA is TGCAGCGTTGAAGTAAGGGGTAGTGAGTCCTACGAGCAGTACTTC. V usage is TRBV29-1 and J usage is TRBJ2-7; possible D gene TRBD1, 5 bases. Germline CDR1 reads SQVTM; CDR2 reads ANQGSEA. Trimming removed 1 base from V and 1 base from J, with 14 bases in between. The CDR3 totals 15 residues.

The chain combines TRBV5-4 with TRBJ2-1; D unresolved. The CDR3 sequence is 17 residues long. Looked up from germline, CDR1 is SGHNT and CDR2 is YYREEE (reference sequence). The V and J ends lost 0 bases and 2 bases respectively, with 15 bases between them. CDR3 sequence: CASSLENRMSAYNEQFF. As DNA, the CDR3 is TGTGCCAGCAGCTTGGAGAATCGAATGTCGGCCTACAATGAGCAGTTCTTC.

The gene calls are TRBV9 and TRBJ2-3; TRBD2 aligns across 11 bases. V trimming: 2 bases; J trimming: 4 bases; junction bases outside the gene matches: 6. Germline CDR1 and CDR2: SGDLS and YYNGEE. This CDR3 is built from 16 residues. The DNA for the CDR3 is TGTGCCAGCAGCGTTAGCGGGGGGGTTAGGGCAGATACGCAGTATTTT. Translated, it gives CASSVSGGVRADTQYF. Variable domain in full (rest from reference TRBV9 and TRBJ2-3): DSGVTQTPKHLITATGQRVTLRCSPRSGDLSVYWYQQSLDQGLQFLIQYYNGEERAKGNILERFSAQQFPDLHSELNLSSLELGDSALYFCASSVSGGVRADTQYFGPGTRLTVL.

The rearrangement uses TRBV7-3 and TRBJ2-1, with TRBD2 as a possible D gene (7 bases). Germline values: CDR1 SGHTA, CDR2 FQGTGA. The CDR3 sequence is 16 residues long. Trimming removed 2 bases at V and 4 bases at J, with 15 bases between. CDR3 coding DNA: TGTGCCAGCAGCTTAGTGGGCGGGGGCCCGTACAATGAGCAGTTCTTC. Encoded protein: CASSLVGGGPYNEQFF. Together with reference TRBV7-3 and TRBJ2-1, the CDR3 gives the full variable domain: GAGVSQTPSNKVTEKGKYVELRCDPISGHTALYWYRQSLGQGPEFLIYFQGTGAADDSGLPNDRFFAVRPEGSVSTLKIQRTERGDSAVYLCASSLVGGGPYNEQFFGPGTRLTVL.